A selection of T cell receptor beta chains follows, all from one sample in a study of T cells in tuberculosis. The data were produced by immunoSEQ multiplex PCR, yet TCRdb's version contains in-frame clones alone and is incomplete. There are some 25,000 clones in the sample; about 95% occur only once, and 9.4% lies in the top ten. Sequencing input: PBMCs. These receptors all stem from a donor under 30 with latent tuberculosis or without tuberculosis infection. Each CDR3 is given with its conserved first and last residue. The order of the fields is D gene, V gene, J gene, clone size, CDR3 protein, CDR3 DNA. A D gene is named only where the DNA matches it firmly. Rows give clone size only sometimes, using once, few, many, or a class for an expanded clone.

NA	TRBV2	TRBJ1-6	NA	CASSPRVNSPLHF	TGTGCCAGCAGTCCGCGGGTGAATTCACCCCTCCACTTT
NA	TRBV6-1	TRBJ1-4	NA	CASSGRWGLIATNEKLFF	TGTGCCAGCAGTGGCCGGTGGGGACTCATTGCAACTAATGAAAAACTGTTTTTT
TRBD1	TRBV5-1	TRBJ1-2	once	CASTGTGGNYGYTF	TGCGCCAGCACTGGGACAGGTGGTAACTATGGCTACACCTTC
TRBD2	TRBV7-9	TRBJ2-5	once	CASSLSGGQVTTQYF	TGTGCCAGCAGCCTCAGCGGGGGGCAGGTCACGACCCAGTACTTC
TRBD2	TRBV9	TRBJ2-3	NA	CASIHPGLASDPDTQYF	TGTGCCAGCATCCACCCGGGACTAGCGTCCGACCCAGATACGCAGTATTTT
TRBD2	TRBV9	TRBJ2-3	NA	CASKRGGADTQYF	TGTGCCAGCAAACGGGGGGGCGCAGATACGCAGTATTTT
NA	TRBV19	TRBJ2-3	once	CASSGDWGSADTQYF	TGTGCCAGTAGTGGGGACTGGGGCTCGGCAGATACGCAGTATTTT
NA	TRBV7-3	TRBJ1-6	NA	CASSLGGGSPLHF	TGTGCCAGCAGCTTGGGGGGAGGATCACCCCTCCACTTT
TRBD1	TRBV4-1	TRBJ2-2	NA	CASSQFKGGRGFNTGELFF	TGCGCCAGCAGCCAGTTTAAAGGGGGCAGGGGGTTTAACACCGGGGAGCTGTTTTTT
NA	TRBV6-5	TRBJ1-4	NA	CASSPGETNEKLFF	TGTGCCAGCAGCCCTGGGGAGACTAATGAAAAACTGTTTTTT
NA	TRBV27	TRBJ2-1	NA	CASGPRPGLSSYNEQFF	TGTGCCAGCGGACCCAGACCGGGACTCAGCTCCTACAATGAGCAGTTCTTC
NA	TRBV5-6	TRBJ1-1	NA	CASSFRVTNTEAFF	TGTGCCAGCAGCTTCCGGGTCACGAACACTGAAGCTTTCTTT
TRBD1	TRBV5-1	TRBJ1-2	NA	CATTPGTGTHPSNYGYTF	TGCGCCACCACCCCCGGGACAGGAACCCATCCAAGCAACTATGGCTACACCTTC